This record concerns one TCR beta chain sequence. Antigen unknown. The data were obtained in a study of shared clonotypes between healthy human individuals. Study details: Per donor, three plates held CD4 naive cells, three held CD4 memory, two held CD8 naive and one held CD8 memory.

The length of the CDR3 is 15 residues. Germline V gives CDR1 SGHVS, CDR2 FQNEAQ. V gave up 5 bases and J gave up 4 bases, with 15 bases separating them. Some 30,000 T cell genomes, or about 200 ng DNA, went into the sorted-subset replicate PCRs. Clones were sequenced by immunoSEQ multiplex PCR, and TCRdb holds only the in-frame ones, with some missing. This repertoire shows approximately 640,000 clones, around 91% found once; its top ten account for about a third. Study-level findings and limits: Expectations were that clonotype sharing among donors would be affected by sequencing depth.

This chain connects TRBV7-8 to TRBJ1-5; perhaps TRBD1 as D (6 bases). This TCR derives from a young man in good health. Some clones in this sample may be carry-over from other donors' samples. The sequenced sample was memory CD8+ T cells from PBMCs. As to subset: CD45RO+ cells pooled with CCR7-negative TemRA cells. The CDR3 reads CASSLLLQGNQPQHF. The CDR3 DNA reads TGTGCCAGCAGCCTACTCTTACAGGGAAATCAGCCCCAGCATTTT.